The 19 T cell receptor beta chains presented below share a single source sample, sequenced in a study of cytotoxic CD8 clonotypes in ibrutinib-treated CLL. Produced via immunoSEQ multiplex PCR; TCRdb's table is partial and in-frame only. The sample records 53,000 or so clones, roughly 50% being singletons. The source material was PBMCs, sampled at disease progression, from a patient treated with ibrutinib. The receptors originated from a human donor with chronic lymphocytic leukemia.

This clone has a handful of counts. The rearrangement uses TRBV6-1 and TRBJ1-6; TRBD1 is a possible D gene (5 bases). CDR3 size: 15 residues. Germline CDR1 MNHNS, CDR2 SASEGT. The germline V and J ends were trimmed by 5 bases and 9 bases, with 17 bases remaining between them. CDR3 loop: CASSIVGGVSSPLHF. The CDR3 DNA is TGTGCCAGCAGTATTGTTGGGGGGGTGAGTTCACCCCTCCACTTT.

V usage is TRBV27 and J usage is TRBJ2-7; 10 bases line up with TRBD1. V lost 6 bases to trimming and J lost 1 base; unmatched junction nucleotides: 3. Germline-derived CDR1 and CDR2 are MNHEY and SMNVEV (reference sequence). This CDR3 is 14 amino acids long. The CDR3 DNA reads TGTGCCAGCAGGACAGGGGGCGCGTCCTACGAGCAGTACTTC. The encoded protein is CASRTGGASYEQYF.

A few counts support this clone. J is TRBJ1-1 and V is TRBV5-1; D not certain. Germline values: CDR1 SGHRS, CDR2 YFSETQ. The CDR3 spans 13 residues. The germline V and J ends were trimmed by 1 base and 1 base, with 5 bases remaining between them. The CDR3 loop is CASSLTTNTEAFF. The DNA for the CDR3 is TGCGCCAGCAGCTTGACCACGAACACTGAAGCTTTCTTT.

In nucleotides, the CDR3 is TGTGCCAGCAGCCGGCAGATCGACGGCCCCTACGAGCAGTACTTC. Its translation: CASSRQIDGPYEQYF. V usage is TRBV9 and J usage is TRBJ2-7; D remains ambiguous. Trimming took off 4 bases at V and 2 bases at J, with 16 bases between the two ends. Germline CDR1 SGDLS, CDR2 YYNGEE. This CDR3 comprises 15 residues.

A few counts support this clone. CDR3 nucleotide sequence: TGCGCCAGCAGCTTGGGGGCGGGGACTGCGCCCAATGAGCAGTTCTTC. Protein sequence: CASSLGAGTAPNEQFF. The gene calls are TRBV5-1 and TRBJ2-1; D may be TRBD2 (6 bases). Germline CDR1 is SGHRS and CDR2 is YFSETQ. The CDR3 covers 16 residues. V was shortened by 0 bases and J by 6 bases, with 16 bases between the two germline ends.

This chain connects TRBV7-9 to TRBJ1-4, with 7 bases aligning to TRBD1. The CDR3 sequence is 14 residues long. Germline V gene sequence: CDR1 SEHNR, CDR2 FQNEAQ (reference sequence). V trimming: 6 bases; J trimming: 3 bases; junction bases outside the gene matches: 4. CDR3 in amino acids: CASRETGSNEKLFF. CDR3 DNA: TGTGCCAGCAGGGAGACAGGGTCTAATGAAAAACTGTTTTTT.

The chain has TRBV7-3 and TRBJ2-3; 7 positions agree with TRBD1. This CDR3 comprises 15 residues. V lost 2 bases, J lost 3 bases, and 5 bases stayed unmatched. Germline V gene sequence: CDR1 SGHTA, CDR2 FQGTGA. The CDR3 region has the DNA TGTGCCAGCAGCTTATGGGACAGCCATACAGATACGCAGTATTTT. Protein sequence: CASSLWDSHTDTQYF.

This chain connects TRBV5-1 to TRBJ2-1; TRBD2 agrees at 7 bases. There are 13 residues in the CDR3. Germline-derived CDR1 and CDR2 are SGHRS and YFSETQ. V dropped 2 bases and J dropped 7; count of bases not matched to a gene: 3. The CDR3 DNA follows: TGCGCCAGCAGCTTCTCGCGGGAGAATGAGCAGTTCTTC. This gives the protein CASSFSRENEQFF.

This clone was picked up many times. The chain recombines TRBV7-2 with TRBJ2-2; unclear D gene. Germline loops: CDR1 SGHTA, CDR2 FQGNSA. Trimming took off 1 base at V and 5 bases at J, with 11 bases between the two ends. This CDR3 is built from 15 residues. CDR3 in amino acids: CASSLVQSATGELFF. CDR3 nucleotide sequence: TGTGCCAGCAGCTTAGTACAGTCAGCAACCGGGGAGCTGTTTTTT.

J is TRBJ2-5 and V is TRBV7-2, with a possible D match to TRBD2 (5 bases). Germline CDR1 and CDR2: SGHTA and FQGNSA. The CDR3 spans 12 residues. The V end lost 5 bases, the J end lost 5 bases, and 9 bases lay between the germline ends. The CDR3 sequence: CASSQRRETQYF. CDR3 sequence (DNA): TGTGCCAGCAGCCAAAGGAGGGAGACCCAGTACTTC.

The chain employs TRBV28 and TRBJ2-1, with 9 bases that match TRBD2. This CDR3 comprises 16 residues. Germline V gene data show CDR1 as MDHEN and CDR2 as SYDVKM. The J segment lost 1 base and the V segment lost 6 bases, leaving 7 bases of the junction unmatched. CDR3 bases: TGTGCCAGCAGAAGCGGGGGGCCCCCTTCCTACAATGAGCAGTTCTTC. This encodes CASRSGGPPSYNEQFF.

CDR3 sequence: CASRARNSYNEQFF. CDR3 DNA: TGTGCCAGCAGGGCGCGTAACTCCTACAATGAGCAGTTCTTC. V and J are TRBV6-1 and TRBJ2-1, with D uncertain. There are 14 residues in the CDR3. Trimming took off 6 bases at V and 0 bases at J, with 9 bases between the two ends. Germline CDR1 and CDR2: MNHNS and SASEGT.

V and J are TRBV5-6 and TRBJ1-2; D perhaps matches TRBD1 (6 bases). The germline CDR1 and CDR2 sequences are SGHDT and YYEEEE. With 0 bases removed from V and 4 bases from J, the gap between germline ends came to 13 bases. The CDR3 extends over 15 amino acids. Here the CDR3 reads CASSLASDSLYGYTF. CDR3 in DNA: TGTGCCAGCAGCTTGGCCTCGGACAGCCTCTATGGCTACACCTTC.

CDR3 loop: CASSKVTGGSVGTEAFF. CDR3 nucleotide sequence: TGTGCCAGCTCAAAAGTCACGGGGGGGAGTGTAGGCACTGAAGCTTTCTTT. V is TRBV18 and J is TRBJ1-1; tentatively, D is TRBD1 (5 bases). This CDR3 comprises 17 residues. The germline V and J ends were trimmed by 5 bases and 4 bases, with 23 bases remaining between them. The germline CDR1 and CDR2 sequences are KGHSH and LQKENI.

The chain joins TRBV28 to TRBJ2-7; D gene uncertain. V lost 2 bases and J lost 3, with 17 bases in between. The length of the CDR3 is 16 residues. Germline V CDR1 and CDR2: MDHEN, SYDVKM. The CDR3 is CASSLEGASSYYEQYF. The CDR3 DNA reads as TGTGCCAGCAGTTTAGAAGGCGCGTCCTCCTACTACGAGCAGTACTTC.

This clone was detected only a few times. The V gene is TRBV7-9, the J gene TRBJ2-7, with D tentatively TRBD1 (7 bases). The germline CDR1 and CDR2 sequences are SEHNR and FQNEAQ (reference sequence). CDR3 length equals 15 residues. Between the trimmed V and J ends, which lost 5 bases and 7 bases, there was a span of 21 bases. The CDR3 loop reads CASSGSGTAAGEQYF. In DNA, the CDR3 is TGTGCCAGCAGCGGCTCCGGGACAGCTGCGGGAGAGCAGTACTTC. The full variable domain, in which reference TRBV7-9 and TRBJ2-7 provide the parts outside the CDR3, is DTGVSQNPRHKITKRGQNVTFRCDPISEHNRLYWYRQTLGQGPEFLTYFQNEAQLEKSRLLSDRFSAERPKGSFSTLEIQRTEQGDSAMYLCASSGSGTAAGEQYFGPGTRLTVT.

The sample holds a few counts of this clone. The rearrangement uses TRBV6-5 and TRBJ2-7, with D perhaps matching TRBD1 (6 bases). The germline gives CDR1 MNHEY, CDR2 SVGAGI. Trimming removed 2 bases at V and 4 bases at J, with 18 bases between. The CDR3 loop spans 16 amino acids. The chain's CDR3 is CASSYTRTVTLYEQYF. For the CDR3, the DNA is TGTGCCAGCAGTTACACAAGGACAGTAACGTTGTACGAGCAGTACTTC.

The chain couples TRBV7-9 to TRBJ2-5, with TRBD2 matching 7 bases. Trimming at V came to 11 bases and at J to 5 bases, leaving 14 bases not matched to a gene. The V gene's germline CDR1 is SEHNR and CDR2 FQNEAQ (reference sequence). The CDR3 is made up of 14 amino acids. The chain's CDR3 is CAGGMVSGSETQYF. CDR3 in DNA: TGTGCCGGGGGGATGGTTAGCGGGTCCGAGACCCAGTACTTC.

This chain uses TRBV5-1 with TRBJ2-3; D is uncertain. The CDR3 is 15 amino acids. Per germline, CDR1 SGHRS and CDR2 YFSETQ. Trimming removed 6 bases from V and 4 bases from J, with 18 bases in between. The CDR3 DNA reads TGCGCCAGCACCTTAGGAACCGGGTCCGCAGATACGCAGTATTTT. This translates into CASTLGTGSADTQYF.